This TCR beta chain was recorded in a study of memory CD4+ T cells and cytomegalovirus serostatus. Study overall: Of the healthy Belgian adults, several were CMV seropositive and 24 seronegative.

Single viable CD3+CD4+CD8-CD45RO+ cells were sorted as the memory CD4+ T cells. Serostatus was set by detecting CMV pp150, pp28, p38, p52 IgG. The repertoire was sequenced with immunoSEQ multiplex PCR; TCRdb's copy has only in-frame clones and lacks some. The data show more than 45,000 clones, around 80% seen once. Study results and limitations: Repertoires predicted CMV serostatus with median bootstrapped AUC of approximately 0.95.

Note on this clone: The antigen is undetermined.

The CDR3 spans 16 residues. Between the trimmed V and J ends, which lost 5 bases and 0 bases, there was a span of 17 bases. Germline CDR1 and CDR2: GTSNPN and SVGIG (reference sequence). The chain is built from TRBV30 and TRBJ1-3; possibly TRBD1 for D (6 bases). This clonotype was obtained from an adult in good health and CMV-seronegative. The source material was memory CD4+ T cells from blood. DNA for the CDR3: TGTGCCTGGGGAGGGGGTATACCCCTCTCTGGAAACACCATATATTTT. The encoded protein is CAWGGGIPLSGNTIYF.